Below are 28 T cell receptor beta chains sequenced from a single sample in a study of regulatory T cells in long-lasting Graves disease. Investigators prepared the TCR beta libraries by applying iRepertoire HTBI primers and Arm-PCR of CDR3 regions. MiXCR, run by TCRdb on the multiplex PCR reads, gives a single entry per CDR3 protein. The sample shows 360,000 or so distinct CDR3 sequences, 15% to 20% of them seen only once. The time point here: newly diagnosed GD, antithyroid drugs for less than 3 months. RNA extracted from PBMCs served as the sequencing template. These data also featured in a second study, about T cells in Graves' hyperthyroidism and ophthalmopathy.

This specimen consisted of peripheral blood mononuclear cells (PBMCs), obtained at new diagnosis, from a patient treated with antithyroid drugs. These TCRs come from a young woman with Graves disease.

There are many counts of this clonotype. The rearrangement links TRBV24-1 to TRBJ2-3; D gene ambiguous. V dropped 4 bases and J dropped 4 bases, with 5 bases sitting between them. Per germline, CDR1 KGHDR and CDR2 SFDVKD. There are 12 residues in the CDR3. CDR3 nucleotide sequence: TGTGCCACCAGTGACAACCCAGATACGCAGTATTTT. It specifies CATSDNPDTQYF.

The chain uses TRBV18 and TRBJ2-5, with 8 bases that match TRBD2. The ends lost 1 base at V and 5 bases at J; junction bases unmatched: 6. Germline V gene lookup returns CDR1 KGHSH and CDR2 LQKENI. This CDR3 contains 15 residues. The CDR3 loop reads CASSPLQRGSETQYF. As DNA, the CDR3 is TGTGCCAGCTCACCACTCCAGCGGGGGTCTGAGACCCAGTACTTC.

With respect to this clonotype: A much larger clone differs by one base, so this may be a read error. CDR3 loop: CGWSRLAGSDTQYF. CDR3 coding DNA: TGTGGCTGGAGTAGGTTAGCAGGATCAGATACGCAGTATTTT. V usage is TRBV30 and J usage is TRBJ2-3; D is uncertain. The V gene's germline CDR1 is GTSNPN and CDR2 SVGIG (reference sequence). This CDR3 comprises 14 residues.

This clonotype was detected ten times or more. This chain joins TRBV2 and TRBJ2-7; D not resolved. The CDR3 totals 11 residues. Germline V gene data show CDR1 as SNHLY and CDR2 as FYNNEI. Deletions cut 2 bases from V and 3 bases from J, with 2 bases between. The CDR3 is CASSENYEQYF. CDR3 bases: TGTGCCAGCAGTGAAAACTACGAGCAGTACTTC.

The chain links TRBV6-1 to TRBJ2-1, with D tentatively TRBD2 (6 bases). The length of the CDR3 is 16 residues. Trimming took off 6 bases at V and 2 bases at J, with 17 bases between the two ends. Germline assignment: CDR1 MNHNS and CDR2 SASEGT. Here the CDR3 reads CASRPYRELPYNEQFF. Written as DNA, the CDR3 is TGTGCCAGCAGACCTTACCGGGAGTTACCCTACAATGAGCAGTTCTTC.

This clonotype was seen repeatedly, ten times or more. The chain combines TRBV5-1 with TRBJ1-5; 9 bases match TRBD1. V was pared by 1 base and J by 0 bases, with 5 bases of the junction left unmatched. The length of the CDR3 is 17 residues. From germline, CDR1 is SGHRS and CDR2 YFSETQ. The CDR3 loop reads CASSLREQGASNQPQHF. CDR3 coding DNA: TGCGCCAGCAGCTTGAGGGAACAGGGGGCTAGCAATCAGCCCCAGCATTTT.

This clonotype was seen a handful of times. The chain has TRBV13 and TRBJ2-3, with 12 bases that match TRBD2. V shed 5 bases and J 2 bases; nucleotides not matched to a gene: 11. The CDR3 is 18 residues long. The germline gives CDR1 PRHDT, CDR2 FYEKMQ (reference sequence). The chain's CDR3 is CASSRSSGGGFLTDTQYF. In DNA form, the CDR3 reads TGTGCCAGCAGCCGGTCTAGCGGGGGGGGGTTCCTCACAGATACGCAGTATTTT.

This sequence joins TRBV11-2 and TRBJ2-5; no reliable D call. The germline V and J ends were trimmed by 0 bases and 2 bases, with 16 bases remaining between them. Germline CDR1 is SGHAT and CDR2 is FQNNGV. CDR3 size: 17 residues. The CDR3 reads CASSLEGSGPPQETQYF. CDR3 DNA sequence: TGTGCCAGCAGCTTAGAGGGGTCCGGGCCCCCACAAGAGACCCAGTACTTC. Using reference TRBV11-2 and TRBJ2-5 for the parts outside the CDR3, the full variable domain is EAGVAQSPRYKIIEKRQSVAFWCNPISGHATLYWYQQILGQGPKLLIQFQNNGVVDDSQLPKDRFSAERLKGVDSTLKIQPAKLEDSAVYLCASSLEGSGPPQETQYFGPGTRLLVL.

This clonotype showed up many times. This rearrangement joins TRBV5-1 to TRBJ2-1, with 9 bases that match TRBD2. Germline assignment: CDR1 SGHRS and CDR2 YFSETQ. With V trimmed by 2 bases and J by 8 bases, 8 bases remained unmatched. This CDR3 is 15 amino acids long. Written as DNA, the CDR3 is TGCGCCAGCAGCTTAGATAGCGGGAGCATCGATGAGCAGTTCTTC. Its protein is CASSLDSGSIDEQFF.

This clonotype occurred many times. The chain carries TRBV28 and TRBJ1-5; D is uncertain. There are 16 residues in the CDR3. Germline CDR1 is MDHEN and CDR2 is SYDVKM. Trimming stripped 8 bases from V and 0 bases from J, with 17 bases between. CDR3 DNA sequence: TGTGCCAGCTGTTCCCGACGGGGTGGTAGCAATCAGCCCCAGCATTTT. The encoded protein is CASCSRRGGSNQPQHF.

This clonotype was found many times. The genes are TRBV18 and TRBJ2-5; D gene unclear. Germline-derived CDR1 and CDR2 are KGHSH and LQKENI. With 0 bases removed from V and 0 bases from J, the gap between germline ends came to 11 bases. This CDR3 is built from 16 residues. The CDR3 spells CASSPPLLRDQETQYF. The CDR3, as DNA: TGTGCCAGCTCACCACCCCTTCTCCGGGACCAAGAGACCCAGTACTTC.

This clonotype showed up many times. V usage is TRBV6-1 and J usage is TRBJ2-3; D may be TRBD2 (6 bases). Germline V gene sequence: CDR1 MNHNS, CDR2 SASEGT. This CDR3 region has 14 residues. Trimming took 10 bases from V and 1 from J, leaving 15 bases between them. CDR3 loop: CATGGAGRTDTQYF. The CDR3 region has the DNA TGTGCCACCGGCGGGGCTGGACGCACAGATACGCAGTATTTT.

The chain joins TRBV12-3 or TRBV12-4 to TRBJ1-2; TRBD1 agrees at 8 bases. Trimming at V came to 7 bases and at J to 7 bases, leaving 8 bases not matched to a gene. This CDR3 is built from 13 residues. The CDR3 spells CASTIGRGLGYTF. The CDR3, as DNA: TGTGCCAGCACCATTGGCAGGGGGCTTGGCTACACCTTC.

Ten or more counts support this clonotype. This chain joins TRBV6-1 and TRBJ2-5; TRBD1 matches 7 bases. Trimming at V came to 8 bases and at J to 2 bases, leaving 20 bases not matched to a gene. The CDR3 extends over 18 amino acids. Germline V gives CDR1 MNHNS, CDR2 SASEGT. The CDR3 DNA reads TGTGCCAGCCACAGGGGAAGGGTCCGATCCGTTGATCAAGAGACCCAGTACTTC. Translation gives CASHRGRVRSVDQETQYF.

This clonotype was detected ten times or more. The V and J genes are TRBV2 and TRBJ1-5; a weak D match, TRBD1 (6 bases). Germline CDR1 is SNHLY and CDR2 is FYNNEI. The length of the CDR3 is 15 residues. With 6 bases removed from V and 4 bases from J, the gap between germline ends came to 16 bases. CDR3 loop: CASSGVRGKNQPQHF. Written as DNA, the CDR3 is TGTGCCAGCAGCGGGGTCAGGGGTAAGAATCAGCCCCAGCATTTT.

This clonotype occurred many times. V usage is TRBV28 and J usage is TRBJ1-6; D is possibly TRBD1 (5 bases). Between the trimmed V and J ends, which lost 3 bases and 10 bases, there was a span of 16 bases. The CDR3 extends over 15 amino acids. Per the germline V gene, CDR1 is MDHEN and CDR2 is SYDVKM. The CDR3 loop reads CASSFGWGELSPLHF. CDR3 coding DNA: TGTGCCAGCAGTTTCGGTTGGGGGGAGCTATCACCCCTCCACTTT.

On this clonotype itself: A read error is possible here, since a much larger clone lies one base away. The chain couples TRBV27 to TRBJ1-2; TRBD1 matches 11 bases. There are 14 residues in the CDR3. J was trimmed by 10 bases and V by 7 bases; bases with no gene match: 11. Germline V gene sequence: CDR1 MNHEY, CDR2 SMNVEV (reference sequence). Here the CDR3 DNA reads TGTGCCAGCACCGGACAGGGGGCGCAGAACGCCTACACCTTC. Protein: CASTGQGAQNAYTF.

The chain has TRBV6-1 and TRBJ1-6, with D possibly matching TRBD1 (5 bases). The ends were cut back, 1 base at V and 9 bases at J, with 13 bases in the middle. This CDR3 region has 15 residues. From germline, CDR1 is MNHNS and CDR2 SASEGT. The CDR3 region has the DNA TGTGCCAGCAGTGAAGACAGGTTAAGTTCTTCACCCCTCCACTTT. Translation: CASSEDRLSSSPLHF.

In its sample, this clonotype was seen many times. As DNA, the CDR3 is TGTGCCAGCAGCCAAGACGGTCAGCCCCAGCATTTT. Translation: CASSQDGQPQHF. The rearrangement links TRBV3-1 to TRBJ1-5, with no clear D. This CDR3 is 12 amino acids long. CDR1 and CDR2 from the germline V gene are LGHDT and YNNKEL (reference sequence). With 0 bases removed from V and 6 bases from J, the gap between germline ends came to 3 bases.

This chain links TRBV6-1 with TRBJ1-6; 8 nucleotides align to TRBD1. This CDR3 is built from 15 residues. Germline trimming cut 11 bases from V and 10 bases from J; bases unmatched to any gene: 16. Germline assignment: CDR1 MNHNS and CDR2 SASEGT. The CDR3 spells CAGILTGTGESPLHF. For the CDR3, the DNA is TGTGCCGGCATCCTCACCGGGACAGGAGAATCACCCCTCCACTTT.

CDR3 sequence (DNA): TGCGCCAGCAGCTTTTTTGGCTCGGCCAGCTCCTACAATGAGCAGTTCTTC. Protein product: CASSFFGSASSYNEQFF. This chain links TRBV5-1 with TRBJ2-1; no clear D gene. V was pared by 2 bases and J by 0 bases, with 15 bases between. The CDR3 loop spans 17 amino acids. CDR1 and CDR2 from the germline V gene are SGHRS and YFSETQ.

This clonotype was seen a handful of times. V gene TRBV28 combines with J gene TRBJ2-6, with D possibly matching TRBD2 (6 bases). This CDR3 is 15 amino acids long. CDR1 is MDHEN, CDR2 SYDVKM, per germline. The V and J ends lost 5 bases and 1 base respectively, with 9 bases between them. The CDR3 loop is CASSNGGSGANVLTF. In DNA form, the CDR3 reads TGTGCCAGCAGTAACGGGGGATCTGGGGCCAACGTCCTGACTTTC. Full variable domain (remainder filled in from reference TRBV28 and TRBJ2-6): DVKVTQSSRYLVKRTGEKVFLECVQDMDHENMFWYRQDPGLGLRLIYFSYDVKMKEKGDIPEGYSVSREKKERFSLILESASTNQTSMYLCASSNGGSGANVLTFGAGSRLTVL.

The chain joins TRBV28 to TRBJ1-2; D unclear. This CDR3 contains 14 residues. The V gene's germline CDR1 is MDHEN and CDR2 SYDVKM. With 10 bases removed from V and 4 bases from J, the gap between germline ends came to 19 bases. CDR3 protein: CATYPFDDRYGYTF. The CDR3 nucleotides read TGTGCCACCTACCCCTTCGACGACCGCTATGGCTACACCTTC.

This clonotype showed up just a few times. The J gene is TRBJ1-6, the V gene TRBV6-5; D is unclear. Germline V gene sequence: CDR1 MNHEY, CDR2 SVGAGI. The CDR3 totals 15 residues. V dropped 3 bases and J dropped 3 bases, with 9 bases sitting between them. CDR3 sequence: CASSYTPFYNSPLHF. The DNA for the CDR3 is TGTGCCAGCAGTTATACCCCATTCTATAATTCACCCCTCCACTTT.

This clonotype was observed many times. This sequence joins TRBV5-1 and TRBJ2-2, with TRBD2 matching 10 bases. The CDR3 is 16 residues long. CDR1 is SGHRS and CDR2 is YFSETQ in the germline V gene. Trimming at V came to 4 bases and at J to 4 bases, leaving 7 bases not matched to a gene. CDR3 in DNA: TGCGCCAGCAGCCCGCAAGGACTAGCGGTCACCGGGGAGCTGTTTTTT. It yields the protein CASSPQGLAVTGELFF.

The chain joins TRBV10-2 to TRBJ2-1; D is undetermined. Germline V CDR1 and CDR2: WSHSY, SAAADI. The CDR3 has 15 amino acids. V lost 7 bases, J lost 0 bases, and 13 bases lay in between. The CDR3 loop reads CASTERSGSYNEQFF. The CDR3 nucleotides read TGCGCCAGCACCGAACGGTCCGGCTCCTACAATGAGCAGTTCTTC.

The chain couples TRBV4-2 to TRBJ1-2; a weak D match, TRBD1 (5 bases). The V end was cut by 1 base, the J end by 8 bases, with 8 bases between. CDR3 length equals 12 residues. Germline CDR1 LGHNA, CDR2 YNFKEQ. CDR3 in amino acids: CASSQGTIGYTF. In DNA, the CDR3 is TGTGCCAGCAGCCAAGGGACAATCGGCTACACCTTC.

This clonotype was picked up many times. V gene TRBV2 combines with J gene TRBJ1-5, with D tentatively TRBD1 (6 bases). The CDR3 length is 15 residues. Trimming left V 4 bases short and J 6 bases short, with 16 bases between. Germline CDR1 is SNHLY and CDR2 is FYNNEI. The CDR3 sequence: CASSGAGVYGQPQHF. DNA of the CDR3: TGTGCCAGCAGTGGGGCAGGGGTCTACGGTCAGCCCCAGCATTTT.